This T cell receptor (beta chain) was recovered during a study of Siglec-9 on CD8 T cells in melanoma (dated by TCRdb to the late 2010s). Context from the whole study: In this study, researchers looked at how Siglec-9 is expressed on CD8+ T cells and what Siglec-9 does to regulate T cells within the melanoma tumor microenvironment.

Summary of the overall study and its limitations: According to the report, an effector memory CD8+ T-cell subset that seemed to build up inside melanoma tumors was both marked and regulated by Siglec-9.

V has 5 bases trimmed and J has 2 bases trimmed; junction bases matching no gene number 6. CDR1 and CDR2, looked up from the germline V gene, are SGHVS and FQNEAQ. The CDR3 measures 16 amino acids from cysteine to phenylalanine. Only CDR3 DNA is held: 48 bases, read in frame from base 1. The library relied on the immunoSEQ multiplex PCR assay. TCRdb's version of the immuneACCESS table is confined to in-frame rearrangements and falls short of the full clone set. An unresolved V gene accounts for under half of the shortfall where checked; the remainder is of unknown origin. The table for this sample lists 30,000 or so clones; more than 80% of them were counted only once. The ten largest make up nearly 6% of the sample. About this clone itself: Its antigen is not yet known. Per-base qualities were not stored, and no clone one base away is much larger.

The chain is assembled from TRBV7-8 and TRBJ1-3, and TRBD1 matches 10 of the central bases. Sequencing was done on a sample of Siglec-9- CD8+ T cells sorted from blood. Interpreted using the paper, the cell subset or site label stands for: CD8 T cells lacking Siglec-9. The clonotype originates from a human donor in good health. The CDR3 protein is CASSDDRGPPGNTIYF. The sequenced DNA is TGTGCCAGCAGCGACGACAGGGGGCCTCCTGGAAACACCATATATTTT. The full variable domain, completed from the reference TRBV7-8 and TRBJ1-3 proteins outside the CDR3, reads GAGVSQSPRYKVAKRGQDVALRCDPISGHVSLFWYQQALGQGPEFLTYFQNEAQLDKSGLPSDRFFAERPEGSVSTLKIQRTQQEDSAVYLCASSDDRGPPGNTIYFGEGSWLTVV.